The 25 T cell receptor beta chains presented below share a single source sample, sequenced in a study of blood T cell repertoires in COVID-19. The method was immunoSEQ multiplex PCR; TCRdb's version includes in-frame clones alone and lacks a portion of them. This table has 180,000 or so clones, roughly 87% appearing once. Source material: peripheral blood. These receptors originate from a woman aged 50 to 60 with acute or convalescent COVID-19.

The chain couples TRBV6-6 to TRBJ1-2; 8 nucleotides agree with TRBD1. Germline CDR1 is MNHNY and CDR2 is SVGAGI (reference sequence). The trim removed 6 bases at V and 8 bases at J, leaving 8 bases unmatched. CDR3 length: 13 residues. Here the CDR3 DNA reads TGTGCCAGCAGGTTGACAGGGGCCGGGGGCTACACCTTC. Amino acid sequence: CASRLTGAGGYTF.

The rearrangement links TRBV7-9 to TRBJ2-5; D call uncertain. The germline V and J ends were trimmed by 6 bases and 4 bases, with 12 bases remaining between them. Germline lookup yields CDR1 SEHNR and CDR2 FQNEAQ (reference sequence). CDR3 length: 13 amino acids. The CDR3 nucleotides read TGTGCCAGCAGTGCCGCAGGCCGAGAGACCCAGTACTTC. Its protein is CASSAAGRETQYF.

The chain uses TRBV30 and TRBJ2-7, with a possible D match to TRBD2 (5 bases). Trimming cost V 3 bases and J 4 bases, with 13 bases left between them. In germline, CDR1 is GTSNPN, CDR2 SVGIG (reference sequence). There are 13 residues in the CDR3. The CDR3 nucleotides read TGTGCCTGGAGAGTCGGTGGGGAGTACGAGCAGTACTTC. It encodes CAWRVGGEYEQYF.

This clone is a singleton in its sample. V is TRBV6-6 and J is TRBJ1-5; D uncertain. The ends were cut back, 6 bases at V and 3 bases at J, with 15 bases in the middle. Germline CDR1 reads MNHNY; CDR2 reads SVGAGI (reference sequence). This CDR3 has 15 amino acids. The CDR3 protein is CASSLLDGANQPQHF. CDR3 DNA: TGTGCCAGCAGCCTACTAGACGGAGCCAATCAGCCCCAGCATTTT.

The chain has TRBV18 and TRBJ2-2; 10 positions agree with TRBD2. Trimming at V came to 0 bases and at J to 3 bases, leaving 4 bases not matched to a gene. The CDR3 covers 17 residues. Germline-derived CDR1 and CDR2 are KGHSH and LQKENI. CDR3 DNA sequence: TGTGCCAGCTCACCACCCCCTAGCGGGGGACACACCGGGGAGCTGTTTTTT. Its translation is CASSPPPSGGHTGELFF.

The V and J genes are TRBV11-3 and TRBJ1-1; 7 bases line up with TRBD1. This CDR3 has 12 amino acids. The germline gives CDR1 SGHNT, CDR2 YENEEA. Trimming removed 3 bases from V and 9 bases from J; junction bases left unmatched: 4. CDR3 bases: TGTGCCAGCAGCTTGGAGGGGGCAAAAGCTTTCTTT. Its translation: CASSLEGAKAFF.

This sequence joins TRBV20-1 and TRBJ1-2; D gene ambiguous. V dropped 6 bases and J dropped 4 bases, with 9 bases sitting between them. The length of the CDR3 is 11 residues. The germline V gene has CDR1 DFQATT and CDR2 SNEGSKA (reference sequence). DNA of the CDR3: TGCAGTGCCAAGACAAGCTATGGCTACACCTTC. Amino acids: CSAKTSYGYTF.

The gene calls are TRBV18 and TRBJ2-3, with D uncertain. The CDR3 is 15 residues long. The V and J ends lost 2 bases and 3 bases respectively, with 12 bases between them. Germline assignment: CDR1 KGHSH and CDR2 LQKENI. Here the CDR3 DNA reads TGTGCCAGCTCACCAGGCAGGTTTGGTACAGATACGCAGTATTTT. It codes for CASSPGRFGTDTQYF.

This rearrangement joins TRBV11-2 to TRBJ2-7, with TRBD1 matching 7 bases. Germline values: CDR1 SGHAT, CDR2 FQNNGV. The V and J ends lost 5 bases and 4 bases, in that order; junction bases with no gene match: 14. This CDR3 has 16 amino acids. The CDR3 protein is CASSLAVGTVLYEQYF. The CDR3 region has the DNA TGTGCCAGCAGCCTCGCAGTTGGGACAGTCCTTTACGAGCAGTACTTC. The whole variable domain, filled in from reference TRBV11-2 and TRBJ2-7, reads EAGVAQSPRYKIIEKRQSVAFWCNPISGHATLYWYQQILGQGPKLLIQFQNNGVVDDSQLPKDRFSAERLKGVDSTLKIQPAKLEDSAVYLCASSLAVGTVLYEQYFGPGTRLTVT.

This sequence joins TRBV7-7 and TRBJ2-5, with a tentative D call TRBD2 (6 bases). The CDR3 sequence is 15 residues long. Trimming removed 1 base from V and 4 bases from J, with 13 bases in between. The V gene's germline CDR1 is SSHAT and CDR2 FNYEAQ (reference sequence). The chain's CDR3 is CASSLVGGRGETQYF. The CDR3 region has the DNA TGTGCCAGCAGCTTAGTCGGGGGTCGAGGAGAGACCCAGTACTTC.

The chain employs TRBV6-2 or TRBV6-3 and TRBJ1-4; possible D gene TRBD1, 6 bases. The CDR3 is 14 residues long. Between the trimmed V and J ends, which lost 2 bases and 7 bases, there was a span of 11 bases. Germline assignment: CDR1 MNHEY and CDR2 SVGEGT. The CDR3 bases are TGTGCCAGCAGTTACCCCGCAGGGGCTGAAAAACTGTTTTTT. It encodes CASSYPAGAEKLFF.

The chain combines TRBV4-2 with TRBJ2-3; the match to TRBD2 covers 11 bases. Germline V gene data show CDR1 as LGHNA and CDR2 as YNFKEQ. CDR3 length: 18 amino acids. V gave up 0 bases and J gave up 1 base; unmatched junction bases: 6. The CDR3 DNA is TGTGCCAGCAGCCAAGATTCGGTGACTAGCGGGGGCACAGATACGCAGTATTTT. Its protein product is CASSQDSVTSGGTDTQYF.

The chain has TRBV4-3 and TRBJ2-5; possible D gene TRBD1, 5 bases. In germline, CDR1 is LGHNA, CDR2 YSLEER. The ends were cut back, 2 bases at V and 2 bases at J, with 6 bases in the middle. The CDR3 contains 13 residues. In DNA form, the CDR3 reads TGCGCCAGCAGCCAAAAGGGGCAAGAGACCCAGTACTTC. Translation: CASSQKGQETQYF.

The V call is TRBV19, the J call TRBJ2-5; D not resolved. The CDR3 runs to 13 residues. The germline V and J ends were trimmed by 4 bases and 2 bases, with 8 bases remaining between them. The V gene's germline CDR1 is LNHDA and CDR2 SQIVND (reference sequence). The CDR3 DNA reads as TGTGCCAGTAGTAAATCCAGACAAGAGACCCAGTACTTC. Translated: CASSKSRQETQYF.

The rearrangement joins TRBV7-9 to TRBJ2-3; TRBD1 is a possible D gene (6 bases). Deletions cut 5 bases from V and 0 bases from J, with 15 bases between. The CDR3 spans 16 residues. The germline gives CDR1 SEHNR, CDR2 FQNEAQ (reference sequence). CDR3 loop: CASSPDSRSSTDTQYF. The CDR3 DNA reads TGTGCCAGCAGCCCGGACAGTCGCTCTAGCACAGATACGCAGTATTTT.

This clone was detected only once. This chain links TRBV28 with TRBJ1-4; D perhaps matches TRBD1 (5 bases). Germline V gene lookup returns CDR1 MDHEN and CDR2 SYDVKM. The CDR3 is 15 amino acids. V shed 5 bases and J shed 8 bases, with 18 bases lying between them. The CDR3 nucleotides are TGTGCCAGCAGTCCCCTGGGAGGGGTTTGGGAAAAACTGTTTTTT. It codes for CASSPLGGVWEKLFF.

The rearrangement joins TRBV24-1 to TRBJ1-4; possibly TRBD1 for D (5 bases). The V gene lost 7 bases and the J gene lost 8 bases, with 13 bases spanning the gap. The CDR3 covers 13 residues. Germline lookup yields CDR1 KGHDR and CDR2 SFDVKD. The CDR3 sequence is CATRPRGGEKLFF. CDR3 nucleotide sequence: TGTGCCACCAGACCGAGGGGAGGGGAAAAACTGTTTTTT.

The chain combines TRBV19 with TRBJ1-2, with D perhaps TRBD1 (5 bases). V was clipped by 7 bases and J by 5 bases, with 20 bases between them. The CDR3 is 15 residues long. The germline V gene has CDR1 LNHDA and CDR2 SQIVND (reference sequence). Here the CDR3 DNA reads TGTGCCAGTACCCCTGGGGGGGGTGAGGTTTATGGCTACACCTTC. It encodes CASTPGGGEVYGYTF.

The chain links TRBV5-6 to TRBJ1-5; TRBD1 matches at 7 bases. This CDR3 has 13 residues. Germline CDR1 and CDR2: SGHDT and YYEEEE. With V trimmed by 2 bases and J by 10 bases, 6 bases remained unmatched. This chain's CDR3 is CASSFQGVDPQHF. The DNA of the CDR3 is TGTGCCAGCAGCTTCCAGGGGGTGGACCCCCAGCATTTT.

The chain recombines TRBV5-1 with TRBJ1-4, with D perhaps TRBD1 (5 bases). In germline, CDR1 is SGHRS, CDR2 YFSETQ. The V end lost 2 bases, the J end lost 8 bases, and 19 bases lay between the germline ends. The CDR3 loop spans 16 amino acids. CDR3 sequence: CASSFQGGGSYEKLFF. The CDR3 DNA sequence: TGCGCCAGCAGCTTTCAGGGCGGCGGGAGCTACGAAAAACTGTTTTTT.

CDR3 coding DNA: TGTGCCTGGATCCGGGTGGGTGGAAACACCATATATTTT. Its translation is CAWIRVGGNTIYF. V usage is TRBV30 and J usage is TRBJ1-3, with no clear D. This CDR3 spans 13 amino acids. Germline lookup yields CDR1 GTSNPN and CDR2 SVGIG (reference sequence). V lost 4 bases and J lost 3, with 10 bases in between.

This clone appeared a single time. The rearrangement joins TRBV7-2 to TRBJ2-7; the match to TRBD2 covers 10 bases. CDR3 length: 15 amino acids. The J segment lost 3 bases and the V segment lost 5 bases, leaving 7 bases of the junction unmatched. Germline V lookup: CDR1 SGHTA, CDR2 FQGNSA. DNA of the CDR3: TGTGCCAGCAGCCTCCAGACTAGCGGGTACTACGAGCAGTACTTC. Translated, it gives CASSLQTSGYYEQYF.

The rearrangement links TRBV19 to TRBJ2-7; 10 nucleotides line up with TRBD2. CDR3 length equals 12 residues. CDR1 and CDR2 from the germline V gene are LNHDA and SQIVND (reference sequence). Losses at the gene ends were 5 bases for V and 5 bases for J; bases not matched to a gene: 0. The CDR3 sequence: CASSLAGDEQYF. The CDR3 DNA sequence: TGTGCCAGTAGTCTAGCGGGAGACGAGCAGTACTTC.

This chain uses TRBV24-1 with TRBJ2-2; possible D gene TRBD2, 6 bases. V was shortened by 2 bases and J by 2 bases, with 17 bases between the two germline ends. Looked up from germline, CDR1 is KGHDR and CDR2 is SFDVKD. The CDR3 totals 18 residues. The CDR3 here is CATSDSSGWGVNTGELFF. The CDR3 bases are TGTGCCACCAGTGATTCCAGTGGTTGGGGGGTTAACACCGGGGAGCTGTTTTTT.

The J gene is TRBJ2-2, the V gene TRBV30; D gene ambiguous. The CDR3 is made up of 15 amino acids. V was clipped by 0 bases and J by 1 base, with 9 bases between them. CDR1 and CDR2 (germline): GTSNPN, SVGIG (reference sequence). The CDR3 DNA reads TGTGCCTGGAGTGTCAGTTTCTGGAACACCGGGGAGCTGTTTTTT. It is translated as CAWSVSFWNTGELFF.